The next 21 T cell receptor beta chains were all read from a single sample in a study of CD4 T cells in relation to SARS-CoV-2 and coronaviruses. Before the COVID-19 pandemic, during about 2010-2018, CD4+ T cells were taken from unexposed donors. The cells were cultured for under 13 days before CD4+ T cells were isolated. The data were produced by immunoSEQ multiplex PCR, yet TCRdb's version contains in-frame clones alone and is incomplete. The table includes 20,000 to 25,000 clones, around 78% detected once. Antigens for these TCRs are unknown. The sequenced sample consisted of CD4+ T cells from PBMCs, cultured in vitro. The receptors were gathered from a human donor in good health.

The count of this clone is one. This rearrangement joins TRBV28 to TRBJ2-1; no reliable D call. V lost 2 bases, J lost 2 bases, and 16 bases lay in between. Germline loops: CDR1 MDHEN, CDR2 SYDVKM. There are 17 residues in the CDR3. This chain's CDR3 is CASSLDGYLTTYNEQFF. CDR3 nucleotide sequence: TGTGCCAGCAGTTTAGACGGGTATTTAACTACCTACAATGAGCAGTTCTTC. Complete variable domain (other parts from reference TRBV28 and TRBJ2-1): DVKVTQSSRYLVKRTGEKVFLECVQDMDHENMFWYRQDPGLGLRLIYFSYDVKMKEKGDIPEGYSVSREKKERFSLILESASTNQTSMYLCASSLDGYLTTYNEQFFGPGTRLTVL.

V gene TRBV27 combines with J gene TRBJ2-3, with D perhaps matching TRBD2 (6 bases). The CDR3 sequence is 13 residues long. Trimming took 2 bases from V and 3 from J, leaving 6 bases between them. From germline, CDR1 is MNHEY and CDR2 SMNVEV (reference sequence). The CDR3 region is CASSLAGTDTQYF. The CDR3, as DNA: TGTGCCAGCAGTTTAGCGGGGACAGATACGCAGTATTTT.

The CDR3 sequence: CASSLFQGIYTF. CDR3 sequence (DNA): TGTGCCAGCAGTTTGTTTCAGGGAATCTACACCTTC. The chain links TRBV28 to TRBJ1-2; D may be TRBD1 (5 bases). The germline V and J ends were trimmed by 3 bases and 10 bases, with 12 bases remaining between them. The CDR3 loop spans 12 amino acids. CDR1 is MDHEN, CDR2 SYDVKM, per germline.

The J gene is TRBJ2-1, the V gene TRBV3-1 (or the pseudogene TRBV3-2), with 7 bases identical to TRBD2. Germline-derived CDR1 and CDR2 are LGHDT and YNNKEL (reference sequence). V lost 4 bases, J lost 2 bases, and 8 bases stayed unmatched. CDR3 size: 16 residues. CDR3 nucleotides: TGTGCCAGCAGCCCGAATCGAGCGGGAACCTACAATGAGCAGTTCTTC. Its protein product is CASSPNRAGTYNEQFF.

There are a few counts of this clone. As DNA, the CDR3 is TGTGCCAGCAGTAGCCCAAAGAACAGGTTAAAACTAATCTCTGGAAACACCATATATTTT. Amino acids: CASSSPKNRLKLISGNTIYF. The rearrangement uses TRBV2 and TRBJ1-3, with D possibly matching TRBD1 (5 bases). The CDR3 is 20 amino acids. The ends were cut back, 5 bases at V and 0 bases at J, with 26 bases in the middle. Germline lookup yields CDR1 SNHLY and CDR2 FYNNEI.

The V and J genes are TRBV6-1 and TRBJ1-1; D not resolved. V was clipped by 1 base and J by 6 bases, with 9 bases between them. The CDR3 runs 13 residues. The germline V gene has CDR1 MNHNS and CDR2 SASEGT. The CDR3 DNA follows: TGTGCCAGCAGTGAAGTTCCCCACGCTGAAGCTTTCTTT. Protein sequence: CASSEVPHAEAFF.

The gene calls are TRBV5-1 and TRBJ2-5, with 8 bases fitting TRBD1. The CDR3 is made up of 14 amino acids. In germline, CDR1 is SGHRS, CDR2 YFSETQ. Losses at the gene ends were 2 bases for V and 3 bases for J; bases not matched to a gene: 3. The CDR3 nucleotides read TGCGCCAGCAGCTTTTCAGGGGGCAAAGAGACCCAGTACTTC. It encodes CASSFSGGKETQYF.

The rearrangement links TRBV19 to TRBJ2-2, with D hard to call. Trimming took 6 bases from V and 0 from J, leaving 2 bases between them. The CDR3 totals 12 residues. Germline assignment: CDR1 LNHDA and CDR2 SQIVND (reference sequence). The CDR3 DNA is TGTGCCAGTAGGCCGAACACCGGGGAGCTGTTTTTT. Translated, it gives CASRPNTGELFF.

The chain employs TRBV20-1 and TRBJ2-4, with 11 positions matching TRBD1. Germline V lookup: CDR1 DFQATT, CDR2 SNEGSKA (reference sequence). The CDR3 runs 16 residues. V lost 3 bases to trimming and J lost 6 bases; unmatched junction nucleotides: 10. CDR3 coding DNA: TGCAGTGCTAGTAGGGTTGGGGGACAGGGGGGAAACATTCAGTACTTC. It specifies CSASRVGGQGGNIQYF.

This clone was seen only a few times. This chain uses TRBV30 with TRBJ1-5; no clear D. Trimming took off 4 bases at V and 3 bases at J, with 10 bases between the two ends. This CDR3 has 13 residues. Looked up from germline, CDR1 is GTSNPN and CDR2 is SVGIG (reference sequence). The CDR3 loop is CAWNSDPNQPQHF. CDR3 sequence (DNA): TGTGCCTGGAATTCGGACCCCAATCAGCCCCAGCATTTT.

The rearrangement links TRBV2 to TRBJ2-7, with 7 bases identical to TRBD2. The germline V gene has CDR1 SNHLY and CDR2 FYNNEI. CDR3 length equals 13 residues. The ends lost 6 bases at V and 3 bases at J; junction bases unmatched: 5. The DNA of the CDR3 is TGTGCCAGCAGAAGGGAGCGGGACTACGAGCAGTACTTC. This encodes CASRRERDYEQYF. The whole variable domain, remainder taken from reference TRBV2 and TRBJ2-7, is EPEVTQTPSHQVTQMGQEVILRCVPISNHLYFYWYRQILGQKVEFLVSFYNNEISEKSEIFDDQFSVERPDGSNFTLKIRSTKLEDSAMYFCASRRERDYEQYFGPGTRLTVT.

The chain has TRBV7-3 and TRBJ2-2; D remains unclear. Trimming stripped 4 bases from V and 4 bases from J, with 16 bases between. This CDR3 has 16 amino acids. Looked up from germline, CDR1 is SGHTA and CDR2 is FQGTGA. CDR3 residues: CASSSFVSPATGELFF. In DNA, the CDR3 is TGTGCCAGCAGCTCGTTCGTGTCCCCCGCCACCGGGGAGCTGTTTTTT.

The genes are TRBV7-6 and TRBJ1-5, with D unclear. V lost 5 bases, J lost 4 bases, and 9 bases lay in between. The germline V gene encodes CDR1 SGHVS and CDR2 FNYEAQ. This CDR3 has 13 residues. As DNA, the CDR3 is TGTGCCAGCAGCCAGAGGGCAAATCAGCCCCAGCATTTT. This gives the protein CASSQRANQPQHF. The full variable domain, rest sourced from reference TRBV7-6 and TRBJ1-5, is GAGVSQSPRYKVTKRGQDVALRCDPISGHVSLYWYRQALGQGPEFLTYFNYEAQQDKSGLPNDRFSAERPEGSISTLTIQRTEQRDSAMYRCASSQRANQPQHFGDGTRLSIL.

The chain employs TRBV5-1 and TRBJ1-1; tentatively, D is TRBD1 (6 bases). Germline CDR1 SGHRS, CDR2 YFSETQ. V lost 4 bases, J lost 4 bases, and 14 bases lay in between. The CDR3 is made up of 14 amino acids. CDR3 sequence reads: CASSKQGSGTEAFF. The CDR3, as DNA: TGCGCCAGCAGCAAACAGGGATCCGGCACTGAAGCTTTCTTT.

The chain couples TRBV11-2 to TRBJ2-2, with D tentatively TRBD1 (6 bases). CDR1 is SGHAT and CDR2 is FQNNGV in the germline V gene. The CDR3 runs 14 residues. With 5 bases removed from V and 4 bases from J, the gap between germline ends came to 11 bases. CDR3: CASSPRQATGELFF. CDR3 DNA: TGTGCCAGCAGCCCTAGACAGGCCACCGGGGAGCTGTTTTTT.

The chain is built from TRBV24-1 and TRBJ2-7; D unresolved. V shed 4 bases and J shed 8 bases, with 14 bases lying between them. The CDR3 has 13 residues. Germline V gene data show CDR1 as KGHDR and CDR2 as SFDVKD. DNA for the CDR3: TGTGCCACCAGTGAAGAAACCTCTGGTAAGCAGTACTTC. This sequence encodes CATSEETSGKQYF.

The chain combines TRBV5-1 with TRBJ2-1, with 7 bases that match TRBD2. With V trimmed by 1 base and J by 1 base, 2 bases remained unmatched. From germline, CDR1 is SGHRS and CDR2 YFSETQ. The CDR3 runs 15 residues. Here the CDR3 DNA reads TGCGCCAGCAGCTTGAACGGGGGGTCCTACAATGAGCAGTTCTTC. This codes for CASSLNGGSYNEQFF. The variable domain in full, completed from reference TRBV5-1 and TRBJ2-1, reads KAGVTQTPRYLIKTRGQQVTLSCSPISGHRSVSWYQQTPGQGLQFLFEYFSETQRNKGNFPGRFSGRQFSNSRSEMNVSTLELGDSALYLCASSLNGGSYNEQFFGPGTRLTVL.

The chain combines TRBV7-2 with TRBJ2-5; the D is unclear. Trimming took off 2 bases at V and 2 bases at J, with 6 bases between the two ends. Germline V gene lookup returns CDR1 SGHTA and CDR2 FQGNSA. The CDR3 consists of 13 residues. The CDR3 loop is CASSLPIQETQYF. As DNA, the CDR3 is TGTGCCAGCAGCTTACCCATACAAGAGACCCAGTACTTC.

This clone was recorded once. The J gene is TRBJ1-3, the V gene TRBV30; 7 bases map to TRBD1. Looked up from germline, CDR1 is GTSNPN and CDR2 is SVGIG (reference sequence). This CDR3 comprises 14 residues. The ends lost 3 bases at V and 8 bases at J; junction bases unmatched: 10. The CDR3: CAWRGDRASDTIYF. The CDR3, as DNA: TGTGCCTGGAGGGGCGACAGGGCGTCGGACACCATATATTTT.

V usage is TRBV19 and J usage is TRBJ1-6; TRBD1 might be the D (5 bases). In germline, CDR1 is LNHDA, CDR2 SQIVND (reference sequence). The CDR3 runs to 14 residues. The V gene lost 5 bases and the J gene lost 10 bases, with 15 bases spanning the gap. The CDR3 protein is CASSVRDGGSPLHF. The CDR3, as DNA: TGTGCCAGTAGTGTCCGGGACGGTGGATCACCCCTCCACTTT.

J is TRBJ2-7 and V is TRBV6-1; the D is unclear. The ends were cut back, 2 bases at V and 3 bases at J, with 8 bases in the middle. CDR1 is MNHNS and CDR2 is SASEGT in the germline V gene. The CDR3 has 13 amino acids. The CDR3 reads CASSEHLDYEQYF. The CDR3 coding sequence is TGTGCCAGCAGTGAACATCTGGACTACGAGCAGTACTTC.